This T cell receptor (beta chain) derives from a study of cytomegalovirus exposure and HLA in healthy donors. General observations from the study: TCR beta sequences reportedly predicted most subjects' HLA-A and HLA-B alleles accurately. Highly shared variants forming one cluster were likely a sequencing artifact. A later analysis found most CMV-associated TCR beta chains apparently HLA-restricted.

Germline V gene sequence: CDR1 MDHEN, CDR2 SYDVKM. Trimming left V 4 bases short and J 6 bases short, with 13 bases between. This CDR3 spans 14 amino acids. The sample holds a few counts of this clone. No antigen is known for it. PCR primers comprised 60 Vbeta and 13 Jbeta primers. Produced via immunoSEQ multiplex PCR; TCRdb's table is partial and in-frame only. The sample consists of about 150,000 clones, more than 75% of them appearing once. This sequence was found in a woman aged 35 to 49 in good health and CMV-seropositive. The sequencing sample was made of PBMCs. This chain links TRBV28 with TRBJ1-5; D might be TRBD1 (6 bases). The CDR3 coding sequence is TGTGCCAGCAGTTCCAATGGGGGCACTCAGCCCCAGCATTTT. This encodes CASSSNGGTQPQHF.